Detailed here is one TCR beta chain. As yet, its antigen is unknown. This sample was taken from a study of OX40 agonist ivuxolimab in advanced cancers. Study findings and constraints: Mean expanded clone counts were higher in CD8+ than CD4+ T cells. Normalized expansion of T-cell clones was also low for some nonresponders.

The protocol was immunoSEQ multiplex PCR, while the TCRdb copy is restricted to in-frame clones and leaves out a portion. The sample has some 30,000 clones, about four fifths seen once. This CDR3 is built from 15 residues. V lost 3 bases and J lost 0, with 12 bases in between. The germline V gene encodes CDR1 SGDLS and CDR2 YYNGEE. The chain couples TRBV9 to TRBJ1-1; TRBD1 is a possible D gene (6 bases). The TCR originated in an adult with an advanced solid tumor such as melanoma, head and neck, liver or kidney cancer. Sequences were derived from CD4+ or CD8+ T cells sorted from blood, sampled in a trial of the OX40 agonist ivuxolimab. Written as DNA, the CDR3 is TGTGCCAGCAGCGGGAGGGACACCCTGAACACTGAAGCTTTCTTT. Protein product: CASSGRDTLNTEAFF. Combining the CDR3 with reference TRBV9 and TRBJ1-1 gives the whole variable domain DSGVTQTPKHLITATGQRVTLRCSPRSGDLSVYWYQQSLDQGLQFLIQYYNGEERAKGNILERFSAQQFPDLHSELNLSSLELGDSALYFCASSGRDTLNTEAFFGQGTRLTVV.